The 11 T cell receptor beta chains below come from one sample, sequenced in a study of cytomegalovirus exposure and HLA in healthy donors. The PCR employed 60 Vbeta primers together with 13 Jbeta primers. Profiling relied on immunoSEQ multiplex PCR, and the TCRdb table lists in-frame clones only, not all of them. Of 150,000 or so clones listed, roughly 73% are singletons. Input material: PBMCs. The receptors were sampled from a woman between 18 and 29 years old in good health and CMV-seronegative.

V gene TRBV6-5 combines with J gene TRBJ1-5, with 10 bases identical to TRBD1. CDR1 MNHEY and CDR2 SVGAGI come from the germline V gene. V lost 6 bases and J lost 5; bases outside the gene matches: 7. The CDR3 sequence is 15 residues long. This CDR3 reads CASRSTDRGHQPQHF. The CDR3 nucleotides are TGTGCCAGCAGATCTACAGACAGGGGGCATCAGCCCCAGCATTTT.

The chain combines TRBV7-9 with TRBJ2-5; D possibly corresponds to TRBD2 (5 bases). The CDR3 length is 15 residues. Germline lookup yields CDR1 SEHNR and CDR2 FQNEAQ (reference sequence). The ends were cut back, 4 bases at V and 5 bases at J, with 17 bases in the middle. The chain's CDR3 is CASSSWILTGETQYF. The CDR3 DNA reads as TGTGCCAGCAGCTCCTGGATCCTAACGGGGGAGACCCAGTACTTC.

This clone was recorded at least ten times. This chain connects TRBV7-9 to TRBJ1-4, with TRBD1 as a possible D gene (5 bases). This CDR3 comprises 15 residues. The germline CDR1 and CDR2 sequences are SEHNR and FQNEAQ (reference sequence). Between the trimmed V and J ends, which lost 2 bases and 8 bases, there was a span of 15 bases. The chain's CDR3 is CASSLLSQGGEKLFF. The CDR3, as DNA: TGTGCCAGCAGCTTACTGTCGCAGGGTGGCGAAAAACTGTTTTTT. The entire variable domain, with the rest obtained from reference TRBV7-9 and TRBJ1-4, is as follows: DTGVSQNPRHKITKRGQNVTFRCDPISEHNRLYWYRQTLGQGPEFLTYFQNEAQLEKSRLLSDRFSAERPKGSFSTLEIQRTEQGDSAMYLCASSLLSQGGEKLFFGSGTQLSVL.

The genes are TRBV7-6 and TRBJ1-1, with 10 bases aligning to TRBD1. V dropped 1 base and J dropped 4; count of bases not matched to a gene: 6. The CDR3 sequence is 16 residues long. Per the germline V gene, CDR1 is SGHVS and CDR2 is FNYEAQ. In DNA, the CDR3 is TGTGCCAGCAGCTTAGTGACAGGGGGCCAGCGCACTGAAGCTTTCTTT. Residues: CASSLVTGGQRTEAFF.

The CDR3 DNA reads as TGCGCCAGCAGTGGGGACTTGGGGTTTCAAGATACGCAGTATTTT. It specifies CASSGDLGFQDTQYF. The chain couples TRBV10-1 to TRBJ2-3; weak D call: TRBD2 (6 bases). In germline, CDR1 is WNHNN, CDR2 SYGVQD (reference sequence). The V gene lost 4 bases and the J gene lost 5 bases, with 16 bases spanning the gap. This CDR3 has 15 amino acids.

The chain carries TRBV29-1 and TRBJ2-1; 11 positions agree with TRBD1. Per germline, CDR1 SQVTM and CDR2 ANQGSEA. Trimming removed 6 bases from V and 8 bases from J; junction bases left unmatched: 6. The CDR3 consists of 13 residues. The CDR3 nucleotides read TGCAGCGTCCTCGGACAGGGGGCCTATGAGCAGTTCTTC. This gives the protein CSVLGQGAYEQFF.

The V and J genes are TRBV9 and TRBJ2-1; 9 nucleotides match TRBD2. This CDR3 has 15 residues. Germline V CDR1 and CDR2: SGDLS, YYNGEE. V was pared by 4 bases and J by 4 bases, with 6 bases of the junction left unmatched. CDR3 residues: CASSHRTSEYNEQFF. CDR3 sequence (DNA): TGTGCCAGCAGCCATAGGACTAGCGAATACAATGAGCAGTTCTTC. The full variable domain, with the rest looked up from reference TRBV9 and TRBJ2-1, is DSGVTQTPKHLITATGQRVTLRCSPRSGDLSVYWYQQSLDQGLQFLIQYYNGEERAKGNILERFSAQQFPDLHSELNLSSLELGDSALYFCASSHRTSEYNEQFFGPGTRLTVL.

The J gene is TRBJ1-1, the V gene TRBV11-3, with D possibly being TRBD1 (6 bases). The germline V gene encodes CDR1 SGHNT and CDR2 YENEEA. CDR3 length: 14 amino acids. Between the trimmed V and J ends, which lost 5 bases and 0 bases, there was a span of 10 bases. The CDR3 loop reads CASSATGMNTEAFF. CDR3 bases: TGTGCCAGCAGCGCGACAGGTATGAACACTGAAGCTTTCTTT.

This clone was recorded a few times. V usage is TRBV2 and J usage is TRBJ1-6; the D is unclear. Trimming pared 11 bases from V and 3 bases from J, leaving 11 bases between. In germline, CDR1 is SNHLY, CDR2 FYNNEI. The CDR3 loop spans 13 amino acids. The DNA of the CDR3 is TGTGCCTGCTTCCGGGACTATAATTCACCCCTCCACTTT. It is translated as CACFRDYNSPLHF.

This chain joins TRBV14 and TRBJ1-2; weak D call: TRBD1 (5 bases). The CDR3 is 15 amino acids. CDR1 is SGHDN and CDR2 is FVKESK in the germline V gene. V was trimmed by 1 base and J by 5 bases, leaving 14 bases between them. The CDR3 region is CASSQAPGVRYGYTF. CDR3 DNA sequence: TGTGCCAGCAGCCAAGCCCCGGGGGTTAGGTATGGCTACACCTTC. Using reference TRBV14 and TRBJ1-2 for the parts outside the CDR3, the full variable domain is EAGVTQFPSHSVIEKGQTVTLRCDPISGHDNLYWYRRVMGKEIKFLLHFVKESKQDESGMPNNRFLAERTGGTYSTLKVQPAELEDSGVYFCASSQAPGVRYGYTFGSGTRLTVV.

CDR3 amino acids: CASSLGTGRVGEAFF. CDR3 DNA: TGTGCCAGCAGCTTGGGGACAGGTCGCGTGGGAGAAGCTTTCTTT. This chain connects TRBV5-8 to TRBJ1-1, with TRBD1 matching over 7 bases. The CDR3 has 15 residues. Per the germline V gene, CDR1 is SGHTS and CDR2 is YDEGEE. V lost 0 bases to trimming and J lost 8 bases; unmatched junction nucleotides: 10.